The 14 T cell receptor beta chains below were found in one sample sequenced in a study of blood T cell repertoires in COVID-19. This table comes from immunoSEQ multiplex PCR, and its TCRdb copy is limited to in-frame clones, with some not included. The sample lists approximately 240,000 clones; roughly 84% were seen once. The sequencing sample was made of peripheral blood. The receptor source for this set is a woman between 40 and 50 years old who had recovered from COVID-19.

The chain has TRBV2 and TRBJ1-4, with 8 bases that match TRBD1. CDR3 length: 15 amino acids. Germline loops: CDR1 SNHLY, CDR2 FYNNEI. Losses at the gene ends were 6 bases for V and 0 bases for J; bases not matched to a gene: 3. The CDR3 DNA reads TGTGCCAGCAGGACACAGGGGGCAACTAATGAAAAACTGTTTTTT. Translated: CASRTQGATNEKLFF.

The rearrangement links TRBV29-1 to TRBJ2-3; no definite D call. From germline, CDR1 is SQVTM and CDR2 ANQGSEA. This CDR3 spans 13 amino acids. V gave up 7 bases and J gave up 2 bases, with 13 bases separating them. The CDR3 spells CSADPQSTDTQYF. CDR3 DNA: TGCAGCGCCGATCCCCAGTCCACAGATACGCAGTATTTT.

V usage is TRBV11-1 and J usage is TRBJ1-2, with D uncertain. The V gene's germline CDR1 is SGHAT and CDR2 FQDESV (reference sequence). V lost 5 bases and J lost 3, with 19 bases in between. The CDR3 loop spans 16 amino acids. The CDR3 region is CASSLEAGSPHYGYTF. CDR3 DNA: TGTGCCAGCAGCCTGGAGGCGGGGAGCCCACACTATGGCTACACCTTC.

This chain links TRBV6-2 or TRBV6-3 with TRBJ2-3; D is ambiguous. V was trimmed by 2 bases and J by 2 bases, leaving 5 bases between them. Germline V gene lookup returns CDR1 MNHEY and CDR2 SVGEGT. The CDR3 runs 13 residues. This chain's CDR3 is CASSYVHTDTQYF. The CDR3 DNA follows: TGTGCCAGCAGTTACGTCCACACAGATACGCAGTATTTT.

The rearrangement uses TRBV7-2 and TRBJ2-1; D possibly corresponds to TRBD2 (7 bases). Germline loops: CDR1 SGHTA, CDR2 FQGNSA. The CDR3 totals 16 residues. V was trimmed by 3 bases and J by 7 bases, leaving 19 bases between them. The CDR3 region is CASSFSLRGGPNEQFF. The CDR3 DNA sequence: TGTGCCAGCAGCTTTTCTTTGAGGGGGGGCCCTAATGAGCAGTTCTTC.

The CDR3 reads CAWSWGETITGELFF. For the CDR3, the DNA is TGTGCCTGGAGTTGGGGGGAAACCATAACCGGGGAGCTGTTTTTT. The chain is built from TRBV30 and TRBJ2-2; TRBD2 might be the D (6 bases). Trimming took 2 bases from V and 5 from J, leaving 15 bases between them. Germline CDR1 and CDR2: GTSNPN and SVGIG (reference sequence). The CDR3 spans 15 residues.

This clone appeared once. The chain carries TRBV3-1 (or the pseudogene TRBV3-2) and TRBJ2-7; D unresolved. The CDR3 spans 13 residues. CDR1 and CDR2 from the germline V gene are LGHDT and YNNKEL (reference sequence). The V end was cut by 4 bases, the J end by 0 bases, with 7 bases between. CDR3 coding DNA: TGTGCCAGCAGCCTGCGGTCCTCCTACGAGCAGTACTTC. Translation gives CASSLRSSYEQYF.

V gene TRBV4-2 combines with J gene TRBJ2-7, with TRBD2 matching over 9 bases. V was clipped by 0 bases and J by 0 bases; unmatched bases: 15. Per the germline V gene, CDR1 is LGHNA and CDR2 is YNFKEQ. CDR3 length: 20 residues. The CDR3: CASSQDEPDLAGTISYEQYF. The CDR3 nucleotides read TGTGCCAGCAGCCAAGACGAACCGGATCTAGCGGGGACCATCTCCTACGAGCAGTACTTC.

The chain joins TRBV24-1 to TRBJ1-5, with 7 bases fitting TRBD1. This CDR3 contains 16 residues. V shed 4 bases, J shed 3 bases, and the junction held 8 bases outside the gene matches. Per the germline V gene, CDR1 is KGHDR and CDR2 is SFDVKD. The CDR3 sequence is CATSDSGQAVNQPQHF. The CDR3 region has the DNA TGTGCCACCAGTGACTCCGGACAGGCCGTCAATCAGCCCCAGCATTTT.

This chain connects TRBV5-1 to TRBJ1-2; no firm D call. Germline V CDR1 and CDR2: SGHRS, YFSETQ. The CDR3 sequence is 13 residues long. Trimming stripped 1 base from V and 3 bases from J, with 7 bases between. The CDR3 region has the DNA TGCGCCAGCAGCTTGAACCGAGACTATGGCTACACCTTC. Translated, it gives CASSLNRDYGYTF.

The chain uses TRBV7-2 and TRBJ1-1; 7 bases fit TRBD1. After removal of 5 bases from V and 5 bases from J, the junction contained 11 bases not matched to a gene. This CDR3 is 15 amino acids long. Germline V lookup: CDR1 SGHTA, CDR2 FQGNSA. The CDR3 DNA reads TGTGCCAGCAGCGGGCGGGGGGGACAGAGAACTGAAGCTTTCTTT. Its translation is CASSGRGGQRTEAFF.

The chain links TRBV27 to TRBJ2-2; TRBD2 matches at 13 bases. The V gene's germline CDR1 is MNHEY and CDR2 SMNVEV (reference sequence). The CDR3 covers 19 residues. The ends lost 5 bases at V and 1 base at J; junction bases unmatched: 10. The chain's CDR3 is CASSPRLAGGQLNTGELFF. The CDR3 DNA sequence: TGTGCCAGCAGTCCTCGACTAGCGGGGGGCCAATTGAACACCGGGGAGCTGTTTTTT.

Only one count was recorded for this clone. The chain has TRBV6-2 or TRBV6-3 and TRBJ2-3; TRBD1 agrees at 8 bases. Germline values: CDR1 MNHEY, CDR2 SVGEGT. V shed 5 bases and J 0 bases; nucleotides not matched to a gene: 7. The CDR3 spans 16 residues. The CDR3 protein is CASSLYGTGSTDTQYF. Written as DNA, the CDR3 is TGTGCCAGCAGTCTTTACGGGACAGGTAGCACAGATACGCAGTATTTT.

The genes are TRBV30 and TRBJ2-2; TRBD1 is a possible D gene (5 bases). The CDR3 loop spans 13 amino acids. Germline V gene sequence: CDR1 GTSNPN, CDR2 SVGIG (reference sequence). Trimming left V 3 bases short and J 4 bases short, with 9 bases between. The CDR3 region has the DNA TGTGCCTGGAGGGACACGTTCACCGGGGAGCTGTTTTTT. Translation gives CAWRDTFTGELFF.